These 18 T cell receptor beta chains share one sample of origin, sequenced in a study of blood T cell repertoires in COVID-19. The data were produced by immunoSEQ multiplex PCR, yet TCRdb's version contains in-frame clones alone and is incomplete. The data contain some 120,000 clones, approximately 84% of them singletons. The specimen sequenced was peripheral blood. Receptors originate from a man aged 35 to 55 with acute or convalescent COVID-19.

This clone was recorded only once. This chain connects TRBV7-3 to TRBJ2-2; D gene uncertain. The CDR3 is 13 amino acids. Germline loops: CDR1 SGHTA, CDR2 FQGTGA. V was pared by 1 base and J by 7 bases, with 7 bases between. This chain's CDR3 is CASSLIESGELFF. The CDR3 DNA follows: TGTGCCAGCAGCTTAATAGAGAGCGGGGAGCTGTTTTTT.

CDR3: CAWSVGGGGDQPQHF. Written as DNA, the CDR3 is TGTGCCTGGAGTGTAGGGGGCGGCGGGGATCAGCCCCAGCATTTT. This chain links TRBV30 with TRBJ1-5, with 7 bases lining up with TRBD1. V shed 0 bases, J shed 5 bases, and the junction held 7 bases outside the gene matches. CDR1 and CDR2 from the germline V gene are GTSNPN and SVGIG (reference sequence). This CDR3 has 15 residues. Full variable domain (outside the CDR3, taken from reference TRBV30 and TRBJ1-5): SQTIHQWPATLVQPVGSPLSLECTVEGTSNPNLYWYRQAAGRGLQLLFYSVGIGQISSEVPQNLSASRPQDRQFILSSKKLLLSDSGFYLCAWSVGGGGDQPQHFGDGTRLSIL.

The chain combines TRBV4-3 with TRBJ2-1; 11 positions agree with TRBD2. The CDR3 extends over 15 amino acids. The germline gives CDR1 LGHNA, CDR2 YSLEER. J was trimmed by 9 bases and V by 4 bases; bases with no gene match: 8. CDR3 sequence reads: CASSPNSGGVPEQFF. The DNA of the CDR3 is TGCGCCAGCAGCCCAAATAGCGGGGGGGTTCCTGAGCAGTTCTTC.

In its sample, this clone was seen once. The chain has TRBV7-2 and TRBJ2-3, with 9 bases lining up with TRBD1. J gave up 5 bases and V 7 bases, and 10 bases lay outside the gene matches. The CDR3 is 15 amino acids. Looked up from germline, CDR1 is SGHTA and CDR2 is FQGNSA. The CDR3 region is CASTLTGGVGDTQYF. The CDR3 DNA reads TGTGCCAGCACTTTAACAGGGGGCGTGGGAGATACGCAGTATTTT. Combining the CDR3 with reference TRBV7-2 and TRBJ2-3 gives the whole variable domain GAGVSQSPSNKVTEKGKDVELRCDPISGHTALYWYRQSLGQGLEFLIYFQGNSAPDKSGLPSDRFSAERTGGSVSTLTIQRTQQEDSAVYLCASTLTGGVGDTQYFGPGTRLTVL.

This clone was seen more than once but under ten times. The genes are TRBV19 and TRBJ2-5; 10 bases agree with TRBD2. CDR3 size: 16 residues. Trimming took 5 bases from V and 4 from J; bases not matched to a gene: 10. The germline CDR1 and CDR2 sequences are LNHDA and SQIVND (reference sequence). The CDR3 DNA sequence: TGTGCCAGTAGTGGCCCTAGCGGGAGATGGGGAGAGACCCAGTACTTC. Protein sequence: CASSGPSGRWGETQYF. Variable domain in full (rest from reference TRBV19 and TRBJ2-5): DGGITQSPKYLFRKEGQNVTLSCEQNLNHDAMYWYRQDPGQGLRLIYYSQIVNDFQKGDIAEGYSVSREKKESFPLTVTSAQKNPTAFYLCASSGPSGRWGETQYFGPGTRLLVL.

The rearrangement uses TRBV5-1 and TRBJ2-3; D gene unclear. Germline V CDR1 and CDR2: SGHRS, YFSETQ. V was cut by 3 bases and J by 6 bases, with 11 bases left in between. This CDR3 region has 13 residues. The CDR3 reads CASSYKAVDTQYF. In nucleotides, the CDR3 is TGCGCCAGCAGCTATAAGGCGGTGGATACGCAGTATTTT. Based on the CDR3 plus reference TRBV5-1 and TRBJ2-3, the full variable domain is KAGVTQTPRYLIKTRGQQVTLSCSPISGHRSVSWYQQTPGQGLQFLFEYFSETQRNKGNFPGRFSGRQFSNSRSEMNVSTLELGDSALYLCASSYKAVDTQYFGPGTRLTVL.

This chain connects TRBV3-1 (or the pseudogene TRBV3-2) to TRBJ2-3, with 7 bases identical to TRBD2. Trimming took 3 bases from V and 0 from J; bases not matched to a gene: 3. The V gene's germline CDR1 is LGHDT and CDR2 YNNKEL (reference sequence). The CDR3 runs 15 residues. Here the CDR3 reads CASSHYGRSTDTQYF. The CDR3 DNA reads as TGTGCCAGCAGCCATTACGGGAGGAGCACAGATACGCAGTATTTT.

This chain uses TRBV6-2 or TRBV6-3 with TRBJ1-1; possibly TRBD1 for D (5 bases). The CDR3 has 13 residues. The V end was cut by 4 bases, the J end by 6 bases, with 12 bases between. Germline CDR1 MNHEY, CDR2 SVGEGT. CDR3 in DNA: TGTGCCAGCAGTTCACAGGCCTACTCTGAAGCTTTCTTT. The encoded protein is CASSSQAYSEAFF.

The chain is built from TRBV7-9 and TRBJ1-2, with no clear D. The V and J ends lost 1 base and 7 bases respectively, with 10 bases between them. This CDR3 has 13 residues. Germline-derived CDR1 and CDR2 are SEHNR and FQNEAQ (reference sequence). In DNA, the CDR3 is TGTGCCAGCAGCTTAGTGTATGGGAGTGGCTACACCTTC. Protein: CASSLVYGSGYTF.

The chain employs TRBV9 and TRBJ1-1; 10 bases map to TRBD1. Germline V gives CDR1 SGDLS, CDR2 YYNGEE. After removal of 4 bases from V and 4 bases from J, the junction contained 4 bases not matched to a gene. This CDR3 spans 14 amino acids. CDR3 residues: CASSTTGGVTEAFF. CDR3 nucleotide sequence: TGTGCCAGCAGCACGACAGGGGGCGTCACTGAAGCTTTCTTT. Complete variable domain (other parts from reference TRBV9 and TRBJ1-1): DSGVTQTPKHLITATGQRVTLRCSPRSGDLSVYWYQQSLDQGLQFLIQYYNGEERAKGNILERFSAQQFPDLHSELNLSSLELGDSALYFCASSTTGGVTEAFFGQGTRLTVV.

The V and J genes are TRBV4-1 and TRBJ2-2; TRBD2 matches 10 bases. CDR3 length: 16 residues. The germline V gene has CDR1 MGHRA and CDR2 YSYEKL. After removal of 2 bases from V and 6 bases from J, the junction contained 6 bases not matched to a gene. CDR3 in DNA: TGCGCCAGCAGCCAACCCCCACTAGCGGGGTCCGGGGAGCTGTTTTTT. This encodes CASSQPPLAGSGELFF.

The chain carries TRBV6-5 and TRBJ2-5; 8 nucleotides align to TRBD2. The CDR3 totals 15 residues. Per germline, CDR1 MNHEY and CDR2 SVGAGI. V trimming: 6 bases; J trimming: 1 base; junction bases outside the gene matches: 7. CDR3 amino acids: CASSPGGQFQETQYF. The CDR3 DNA reads as TGTGCCAGCAGCCCGGGGGGGCAGTTCCAAGAGACCCAGTACTTC.

The rearrangement links TRBV7-8 to TRBJ1-4; no clear D gene. CDR3 size: 15 residues. V was pared by 1 base and J by 4 bases, with 10 bases between. Germline V CDR1 and CDR2: SGHVS, FQNEAQ. CDR3 region: CASSLVGRINEKLFF. CDR3 in DNA: TGTGCCAGCAGCTTAGTGGGGAGAATTAATGAAAAACTGTTTTTT.

The CDR3 reads CATSRAWASYGYEQYF. The DNA for the CDR3 is TGTGCCACCAGCAGAGCTTGGGCCTCTTATGGATACGAGCAGTACTTC. This chain links TRBV15 with TRBJ2-7, with D unclear. The germline V gene has CDR1 LNHNV and CDR2 YYDKDF (reference sequence). This CDR3 has 16 residues. The V and J ends lost 1 base and 4 bases respectively, with 17 bases between them.

V and J are TRBV2 and TRBJ1-3, with TRBD1 matching over 8 bases. V shed 4 bases, J shed 0 bases, and the junction held 5 bases outside the gene matches. The germline CDR1 and CDR2 sequences are SNHLY and FYNNEI. CDR3 size: 16 residues. The chain's CDR3 is CASSATGAGSGNTIYF. The CDR3 nucleotides read TGTGCCAGCAGTGCGACAGGGGCCGGCTCTGGAAACACCATATATTTT.

The chain is built from TRBV6-5 and TRBJ2-3; D is unresolved. Germline CDR1 MNHEY, CDR2 SVGAGI. V was cut by 0 bases and J by 3 bases, with 13 bases left in between. There are 16 residues in the CDR3. CDR3 loop: CASSYSETEDTDTQYF. The DNA of the CDR3 is TGTGCCAGCAGTTACTCGGAGACGGAAGATACAGATACGCAGTATTTT.

This clone was recorded only once. The chain carries TRBV5-4 and TRBJ2-7, with D possibly matching TRBD1 (6 bases). Germline CDR1 reads SGHNT; CDR2 reads YYREEE (reference sequence). The V end lost 0 bases, the J end lost 7 bases, and 17 bases lay between the germline ends. The CDR3 has 15 amino acids. The CDR3 bases are TGTGCCAGCAGCTTGGGGCAGGGGACCGTAAGTGAGCAGTACTTC. The encoded protein is CASSLGQGTVSEQYF.

The chain couples TRBV6-2 or TRBV6-3 to TRBJ2-3, with 7 bases aligning to TRBD1. Trimming cost V 1 base and J 6 bases; bases outside gene matches: 13. Per germline, CDR1 MNHEY and CDR2 SVGEGT. CDR3 length: 17 residues. CDR3 protein: CASSYFRRREQGDTQYF. As DNA, the CDR3 is TGTGCCAGCAGTTACTTCCGTCGCCGTGAACAGGGGGATACGCAGTATTTT.